This T cell receptor beta chain was captured in a study of blood T cell repertoires in COVID-19 (dated by TCRdb to 2018 to 2021). Turning to the overall study: Samples covering the acute and convalescent phases of COVID-19 were provided by collaborators in the United States, Italy and Spain. The prospective study material was composed of cDNA or gDNA derived from T cells, B-cell-depleted T cells, or PBMCs. Where HLA class I and class II types were available, the types were taken from metadata supplied by the sample provider, not from assay-based typing. A de-identified subject ID, COVID-19 status, age in years and sex were almost always included in the sample metadata. The dataset comprised deeply sampled blood TCRbeta repertoires from subjects exposed to, actively infected with, or recovered from COVID-19. Samples were obtained from the ongoing ImmuneRACE study (first 160 participants) and from approximately 1,200 subjects provided by 6 global collaborators. The repertoires were released in a freely available public database intended as a resource for research on the immune response to SARS-CoV-2.

Participants in the prospective study were enrolled through a virtual design, were aged roughly 18 to 100 years, and lived in 20 to 30 United States geographic areas. To assign participants to cohorts, the prospective study relied on clinical history that participants themselves reported in a screening survey and a study questionnaire. In the prospective study, whole blood, serum and a nasopharyngeal or oropharyngeal swab were collected from each participant by mobile phlebotomists. Additional blood draws and questionnaires over an approximately two-month period could optionally be provided by prospective study participants. Prospective study blood samples were shipped either frozen or at room temperature before DNA extraction. What the work shows at the level of the full study, not this receptor alone: Clinical and demographic metadata were provided uncurated, with the amount varying by source and participant.

For this clone: This clone's antigen is unknown. No base quality information exists; no much larger clone differs at one position.

TCRbeta CDR3 regions were amplified from genomic DNA using the immunoSEQ Assay, a bias-controlled multiplex PCR. The published analysis was carried out like this. The number of nucleated cells in each sample was estimated by amplification of reference gene primers within the assay. Sequence reads were collapsed and filtered to measure the absolute abundance of every unique TCRbeta CDR3 rearrangement. For each sample, productive Simpson clonality was calculated as the square root of Simpson's diversity index across productive rearrangements. The table was pulled from immuneACCESS by TCRdb, which kept in-frame rearrangements only. Such tables lose some clones; where checked, under half of the loss comes from unresolved V genes, and the rest has no known cause. V and J calls and clone size are copied from that table; D and trimming were computed from the DNA. The sample records roughly 360,000 clones, 88% of which are singletons. The ten largest clones capture approximately 0.96% of the sample.

The germline V gene (reference sequence) provides CDR1 LGHDT and CDR2 YNNKEL. From the cysteine through the phenylalanine, the CDR3 covers 16 amino acids. Only the CDR3 DNA stays, 48 bases, in frame from base 1. Compared with germline, V lacks 2 bases and J lacks 7 bases; bases without a gene match: 5. The receptor's source is a woman in her 30s with acute COVID-19. The chain is made from TRBV3-1 (or the pseudogene TRBV3-2) and TRBJ1-6, and 10 junction bases match TRBD1. The sequenced sample consisted of PBMCs or T cells enriched from blood (not recorded which). CDR3 region: CASSQSDRGLNSPLHF. The nucleotides are TGTGCCAGCAGCCAATCCGACAGGGGGCTGAATTCACCCCTCCACTTT.